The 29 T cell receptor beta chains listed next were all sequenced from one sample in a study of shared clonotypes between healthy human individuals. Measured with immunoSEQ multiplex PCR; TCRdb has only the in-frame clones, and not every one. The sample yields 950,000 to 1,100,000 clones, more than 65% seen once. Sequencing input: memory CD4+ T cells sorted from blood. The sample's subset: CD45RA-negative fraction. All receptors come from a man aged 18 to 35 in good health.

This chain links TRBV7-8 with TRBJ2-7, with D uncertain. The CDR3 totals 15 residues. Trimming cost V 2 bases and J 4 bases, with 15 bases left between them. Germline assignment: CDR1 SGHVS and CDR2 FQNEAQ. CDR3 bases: TGTGCCAGCAGCTTAAGACGCGAGAGCGAGTACGAGCAGTACTTC. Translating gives CASSLRRESEYEQYF.

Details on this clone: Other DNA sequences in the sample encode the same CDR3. In DNA, the CDR3 is TGTGCCAGCAGTGGCGGGGGGGCCAAAAACATTCAGTACTTC. Its translation is CASSGGGAKNIQYF. This sequence joins TRBV2 and TRBJ2-4; 8 positions agree with TRBD2. This CDR3 comprises 14 residues. V shed 4 bases, J shed 1 base, and the junction held 0 bases outside the gene matches. CDR1 is SNHLY and CDR2 is FYNNEI in the germline V gene.

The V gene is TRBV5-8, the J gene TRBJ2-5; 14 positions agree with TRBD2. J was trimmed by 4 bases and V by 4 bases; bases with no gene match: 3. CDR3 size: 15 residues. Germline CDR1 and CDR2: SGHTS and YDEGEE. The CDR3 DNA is TGTGCCAGCAGCCTGGGACTAGCGGGAGTAGAGACCCAGTACTTC. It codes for CASSLGLAGVETQYF. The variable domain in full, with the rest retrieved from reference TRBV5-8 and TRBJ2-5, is EAGVTQSPTHLIKTRGQQATLRCSPISGHTSVYWYQQALGLGLQFLLWYDEGEERNRGNFPPRFSGRQFPNYSSELNVNALELEDSALYLCASSLGLAGVETQYFGPGTRLLVL.

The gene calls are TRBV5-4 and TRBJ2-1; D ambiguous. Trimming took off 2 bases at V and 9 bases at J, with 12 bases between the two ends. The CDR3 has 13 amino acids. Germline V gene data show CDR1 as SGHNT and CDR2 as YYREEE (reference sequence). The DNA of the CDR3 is TGTGCCAGCAGCTTTGGAAGGGCCGGTGAGCAGTTCTTC. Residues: CASSFGRAGEQFF.

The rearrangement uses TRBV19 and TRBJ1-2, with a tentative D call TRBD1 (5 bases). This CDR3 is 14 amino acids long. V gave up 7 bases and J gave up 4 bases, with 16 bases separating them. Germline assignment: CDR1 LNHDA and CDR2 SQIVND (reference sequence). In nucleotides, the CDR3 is TGTGCCAGTACCTCGGGGGGGTCGGCCTATGGCTACACCTTC. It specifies CASTSGGSAYGYTF.

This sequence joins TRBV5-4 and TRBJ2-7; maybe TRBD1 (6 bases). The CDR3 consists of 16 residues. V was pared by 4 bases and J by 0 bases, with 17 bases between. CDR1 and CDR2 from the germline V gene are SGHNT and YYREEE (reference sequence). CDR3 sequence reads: CASSLTGTRISYEQYF. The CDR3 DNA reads TGTGCCAGCAGCCTAACCGGGACAAGGATCTCCTACGAGCAGTACTTC.

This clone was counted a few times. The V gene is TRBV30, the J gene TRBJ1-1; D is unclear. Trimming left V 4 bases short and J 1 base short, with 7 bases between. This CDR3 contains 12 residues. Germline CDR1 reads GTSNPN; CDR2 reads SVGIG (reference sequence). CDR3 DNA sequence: TGTGCCTGGAATCGGGGGAACACTGAAGCTTTCTTT. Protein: CAWNRGNTEAFF.

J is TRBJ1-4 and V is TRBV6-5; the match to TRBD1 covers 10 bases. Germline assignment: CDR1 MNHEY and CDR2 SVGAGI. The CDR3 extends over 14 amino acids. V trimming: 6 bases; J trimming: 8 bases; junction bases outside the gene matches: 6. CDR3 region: CASRPGQGKEKLFF. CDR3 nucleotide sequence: TGTGCCAGCAGACCGGGACAGGGGAAGGAAAAACTGTTTTTT.

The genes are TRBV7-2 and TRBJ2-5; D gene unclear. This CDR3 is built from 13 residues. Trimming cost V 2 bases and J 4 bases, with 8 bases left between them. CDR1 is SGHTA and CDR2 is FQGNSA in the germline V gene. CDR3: CASSLIEGETQYF. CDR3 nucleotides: TGTGCCAGCAGCTTAATTGAAGGAGAGACCCAGTACTTC.

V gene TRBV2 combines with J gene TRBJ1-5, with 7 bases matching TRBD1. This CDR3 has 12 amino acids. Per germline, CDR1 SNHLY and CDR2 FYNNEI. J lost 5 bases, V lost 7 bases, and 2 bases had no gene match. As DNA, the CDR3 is TGTGCCAGCAACCAGGGGGATCAGCCCCAGCATTTT. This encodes CASNQGDQPQHF.

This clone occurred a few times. CDR3 DNA: TGTGCCATCAGTGAGTCCGGGGGGTCACCCCTCCACTTT. Translating gives CAISESGGSPLHF. The chain carries TRBV10-3 and TRBJ1-6; a possible D gene is TRBD1 (5 bases). The germline V gene encodes CDR1 ENHRY and CDR2 SYGVKD. This CDR3 is built from 13 residues. The V end was cut by 0 bases, the J end by 10 bases, with 7 bases between.

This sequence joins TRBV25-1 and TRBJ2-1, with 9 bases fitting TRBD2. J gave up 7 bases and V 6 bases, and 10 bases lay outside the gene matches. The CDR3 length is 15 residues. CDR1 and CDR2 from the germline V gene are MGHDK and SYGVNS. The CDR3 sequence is CASRGRGLAGNEQFF. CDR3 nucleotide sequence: TGTGCCAGCAGGGGGAGGGGGCTAGCGGGGAATGAGCAGTTCTTC.

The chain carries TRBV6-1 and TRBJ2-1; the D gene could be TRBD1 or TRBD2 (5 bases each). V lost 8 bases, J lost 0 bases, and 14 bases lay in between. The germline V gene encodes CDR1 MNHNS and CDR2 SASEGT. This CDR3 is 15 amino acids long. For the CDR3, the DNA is TGTGCCAGCGGTTCCGGGACGCGCTCCTACAATGAGCAGTTCTTC. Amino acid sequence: CASGSGTRSYNEQFF.

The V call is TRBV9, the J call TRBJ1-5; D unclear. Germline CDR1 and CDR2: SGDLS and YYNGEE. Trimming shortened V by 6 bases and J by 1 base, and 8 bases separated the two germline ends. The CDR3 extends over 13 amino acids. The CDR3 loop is CASNLGSNQPQHF. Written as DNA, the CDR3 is TGTGCCAGCAATTTAGGGAGCAATCAGCCCCAGCATTTT.

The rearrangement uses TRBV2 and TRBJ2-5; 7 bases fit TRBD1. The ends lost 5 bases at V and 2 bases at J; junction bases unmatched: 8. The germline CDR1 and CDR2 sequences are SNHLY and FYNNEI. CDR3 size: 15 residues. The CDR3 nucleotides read TGTGCCAGCAGTCAGAGGGGGCTTTGGCAAGAGACCCAGTACTTC. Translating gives CASSQRGLWQETQYF. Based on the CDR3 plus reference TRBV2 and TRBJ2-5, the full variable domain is EPEVTQTPSHQVTQMGQEVILRCVPISNHLYFYWYRQILGQKVEFLVSFYNNEISEKSEIFDDQFSVERPDGSNFTLKIRSTKLEDSAMYFCASSQRGLWQETQYFGPGTRLLVL.

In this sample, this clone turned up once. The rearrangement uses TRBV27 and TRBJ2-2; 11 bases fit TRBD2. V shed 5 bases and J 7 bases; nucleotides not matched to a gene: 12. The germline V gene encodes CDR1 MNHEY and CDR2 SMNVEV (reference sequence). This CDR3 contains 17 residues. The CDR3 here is CASSPTWTSGYNGELFF. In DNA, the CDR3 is TGTGCCAGCAGTCCTACGTGGACTAGCGGGTATAACGGGGAGCTGTTTTTT.

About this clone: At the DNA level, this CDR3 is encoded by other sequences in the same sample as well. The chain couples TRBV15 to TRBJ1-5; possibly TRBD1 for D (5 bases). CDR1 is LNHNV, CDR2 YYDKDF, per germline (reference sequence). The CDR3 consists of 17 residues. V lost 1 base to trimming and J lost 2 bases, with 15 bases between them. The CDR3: CATSRGGPGDRNQPQHF. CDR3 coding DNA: TGTGCCACCAGCAGAGGGGGACCGGGGGACCGCAATCAGCCCCAGCATTTT.

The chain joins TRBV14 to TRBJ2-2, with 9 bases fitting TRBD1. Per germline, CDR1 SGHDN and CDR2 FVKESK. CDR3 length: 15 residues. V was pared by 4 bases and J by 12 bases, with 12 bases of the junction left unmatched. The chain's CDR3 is CASSLRGTGNSKLFF. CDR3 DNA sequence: TGTGCCAGCAGCCTTCGAGGGACAGGGAATTCGAAGCTGTTTTTT.

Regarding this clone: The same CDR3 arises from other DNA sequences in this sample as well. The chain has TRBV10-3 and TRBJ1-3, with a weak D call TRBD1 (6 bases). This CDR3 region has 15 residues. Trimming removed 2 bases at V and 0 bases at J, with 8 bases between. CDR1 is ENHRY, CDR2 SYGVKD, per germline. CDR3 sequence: CAISEGGSSGNTIYF. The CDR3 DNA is TGTGCCATCAGTGAGGGGGGCTCCTCTGGAAACACCATATATTTT.

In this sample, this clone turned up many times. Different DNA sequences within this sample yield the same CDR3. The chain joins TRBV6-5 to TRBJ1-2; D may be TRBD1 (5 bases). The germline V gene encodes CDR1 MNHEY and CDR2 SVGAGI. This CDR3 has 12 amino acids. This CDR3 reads CASGWGNYGYTF. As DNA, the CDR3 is TGTGCAAGCGGGTGGGGCAACTATGGCTACACCTTC.

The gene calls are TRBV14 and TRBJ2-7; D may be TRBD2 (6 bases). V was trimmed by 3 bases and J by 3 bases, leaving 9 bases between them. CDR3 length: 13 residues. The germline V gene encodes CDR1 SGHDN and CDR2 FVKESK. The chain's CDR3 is CASSQGLFYEQYF. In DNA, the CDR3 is TGTGCCAGCAGCCAGGGACTGTTCTACGAGCAGTACTTC. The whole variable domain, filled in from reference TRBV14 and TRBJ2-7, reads EAGVTQFPSHSVIEKGQTVTLRCDPISGHDNLYWYRRVMGKEIKFLLHFVKESKQDESGMPNNRFLAERTGGTYSTLKVQPAELEDSGVYFCASSQGLFYEQYFGPGTRLTVT.

CDR3 region: CASSAGVAANYGYTF. CDR3 sequence (DNA): TGTGCCAGCAGCGCCGGGGTGGCAGCAAACTATGGCTACACCTTC. The V gene is TRBV5-4, the J gene TRBJ1-2; D gene ambiguous. Trimming stripped 4 bases from V and 2 bases from J, with 15 bases between. The CDR3 runs 15 residues. Germline V gene lookup returns CDR1 SGHNT and CDR2 YYREEE (reference sequence).

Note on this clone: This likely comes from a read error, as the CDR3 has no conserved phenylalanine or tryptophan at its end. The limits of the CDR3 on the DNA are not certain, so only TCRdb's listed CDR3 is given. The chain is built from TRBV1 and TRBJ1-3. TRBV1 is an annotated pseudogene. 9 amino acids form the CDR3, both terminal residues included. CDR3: CTSEGPFGG.

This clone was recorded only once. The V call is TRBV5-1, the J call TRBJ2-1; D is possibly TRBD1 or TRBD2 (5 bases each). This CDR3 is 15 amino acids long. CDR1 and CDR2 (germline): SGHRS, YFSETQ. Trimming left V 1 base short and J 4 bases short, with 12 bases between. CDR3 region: CASSLPLRGYNEQFF. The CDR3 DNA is TGCGCCAGCAGCTTGCCCTTGAGGGGATACAATGAGCAGTTCTTC.

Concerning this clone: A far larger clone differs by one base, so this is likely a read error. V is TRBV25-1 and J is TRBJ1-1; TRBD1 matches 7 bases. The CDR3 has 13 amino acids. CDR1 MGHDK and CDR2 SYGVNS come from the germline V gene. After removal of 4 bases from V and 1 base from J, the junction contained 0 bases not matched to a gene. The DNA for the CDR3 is TGTGCCAGCAGTGGACAGGGGAACACTGAAGCTTTCTTT. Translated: CASSGQGNTEAFF. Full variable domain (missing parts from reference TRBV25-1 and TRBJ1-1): EADIYQTPRYLVIGTGKKITLECSQTMGHDKMYWYQQDPGMELHLIHYSYGVNSTEKGDLSSESTVSRIRTEHFPLTLESARPSHTSQYLCASSGQGNTEAFFGQGTRLTVV.

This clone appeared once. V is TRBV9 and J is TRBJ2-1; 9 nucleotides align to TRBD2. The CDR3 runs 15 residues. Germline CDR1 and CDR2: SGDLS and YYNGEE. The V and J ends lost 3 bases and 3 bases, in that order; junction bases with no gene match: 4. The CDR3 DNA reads TGTGCCAGCAGCGCCAGCGGGGGGCTCTACAATGAGCAGTTCTTC. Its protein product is CASSASGGLYNEQFF. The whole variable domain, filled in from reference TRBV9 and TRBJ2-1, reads DSGVTQTPKHLITATGQRVTLRCSPRSGDLSVYWYQQSLDQGLQFLIQYYNGEERAKGNILERFSAQQFPDLHSELNLSSLELGDSALYFCASSASGGLYNEQFFGPGTRLTVL.

The CDR3 region is CASRRVYSNQPQHF. CDR3 DNA sequence: TGTGCCAGCAGGCGAGTCTATAGCAATCAGCCCCAGCATTTT. The chain combines TRBV28 with TRBJ1-5; D is uncertain. V was pared by 6 bases and J by 0 bases, with 9 bases between. The CDR3 is 14 amino acids. Germline-derived CDR1 and CDR2 are MDHEN and SYDVKM.

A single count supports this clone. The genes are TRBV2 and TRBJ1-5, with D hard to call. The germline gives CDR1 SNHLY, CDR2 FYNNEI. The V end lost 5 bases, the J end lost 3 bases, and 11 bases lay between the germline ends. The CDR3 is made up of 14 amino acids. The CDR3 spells CASSPDGPNQPQHF. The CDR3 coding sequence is TGTGCCAGCAGTCCGGACGGCCCCAATCAGCCCCAGCATTTT. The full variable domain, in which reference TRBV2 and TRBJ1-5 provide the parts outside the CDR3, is EPEVTQTPSHQVTQMGQEVILRCVPISNHLYFYWYRQILGQKVEFLVSFYNNEISEKSEIFDDQFSVERPDGSNFTLKIRSTKLEDSAMYFCASSPDGPNQPQHFGDGTRLSIL.

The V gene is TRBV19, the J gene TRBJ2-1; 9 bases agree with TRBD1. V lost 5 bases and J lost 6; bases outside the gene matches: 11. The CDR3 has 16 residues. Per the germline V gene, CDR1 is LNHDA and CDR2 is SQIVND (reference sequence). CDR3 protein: CASSPLTGGVINEQFF. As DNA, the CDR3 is TGTGCCAGTAGTCCGTTGACAGGGGGAGTAATCAATGAGCAGTTCTTC.